The T cell receptor beta chain described here comes from a study of blood T cell repertoires in COVID-19. Study context: Samples representing acute and convalescent COVID-19 were sourced from the United States, Italy and Spain. The analysed material was cDNA or gDNA that came from T cells, B-cell-depleted T cells, or PBMCs.

Study processing details: Cell counts per sample came from amplifying reference gene primers. The table came from immunoSEQ multiplex PCR; TCRdb's copy has only in-frame clones and leaves some out. D and trimming come from the DNA, and the V and J calls and clone size come from that table. The sample shows about 210,000 clones, about 81% of them seen only once. After removal of 4 bases from V and 5 bases from J, the junction contained 6 bases not matched to a gene. There are 14 residues in the CDR3. CDR1 LGHNT and CDR2 FRNRAP come from the germline V gene. In Cohort 3, a recovered donor had either two negative PCRs, clearance, or symptom resolution. This clone has just a few counts.

The sequenced sample consisted of PBMCs or T cells enriched from blood (not recorded which). The sequence came from a man in his forties who had recovered from COVID-19. This chain joins TRBV12-5 and TRBJ2-3; TRBD2 matches 7 bases. The CDR3 DNA reads TGTGCTAGTGGTTGGCGGGAGAATATAGATACGCAGTATTTT. Translation: CASGWRENIDTQYF.